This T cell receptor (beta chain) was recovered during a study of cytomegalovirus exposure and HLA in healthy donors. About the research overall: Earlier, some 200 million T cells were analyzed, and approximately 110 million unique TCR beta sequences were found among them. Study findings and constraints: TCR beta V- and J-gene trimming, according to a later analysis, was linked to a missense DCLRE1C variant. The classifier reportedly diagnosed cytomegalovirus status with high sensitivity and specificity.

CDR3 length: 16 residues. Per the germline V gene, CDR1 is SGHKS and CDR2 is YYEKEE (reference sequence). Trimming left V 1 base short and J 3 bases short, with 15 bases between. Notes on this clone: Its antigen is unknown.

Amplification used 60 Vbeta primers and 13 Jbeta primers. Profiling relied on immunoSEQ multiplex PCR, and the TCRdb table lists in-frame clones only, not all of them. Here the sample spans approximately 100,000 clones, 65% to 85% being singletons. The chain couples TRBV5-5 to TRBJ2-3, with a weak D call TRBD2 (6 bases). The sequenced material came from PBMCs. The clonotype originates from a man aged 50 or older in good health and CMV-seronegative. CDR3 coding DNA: TGTGCCAGCAGCTTGTTAGGCGGGATTCAGACAGATACGCAGTATTTT. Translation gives CASSLLGGIQTDTQYF.